One sample yielded the 4 T cell receptor beta chains listed below, sequenced in a study of read filtering for tumor transcriptome and immune sequencing. This library used roughly 370 ng RNA and molecular barcoded adaptors spanning alpha/delta and beta/gamma chains. TCRdb called the reads again in MiXCR, with one record for every CDR3 protein. The data show 25,000 or so distinct CDR3 sequences, roughly 20% seen once. Sequences were obtained from a population of CD138-negative cells sorted from bone marrow. Source of these receptors: a donor over 35 with multiple myeloma.

This clonotype was counted ten times or more. At one boundary the junction diverges from the germline segment, which might be a read error. The CDR3 DNA reads TGCAGTGTTAGCGACGCCTCCTACAATGAGCAATTCTTC. It codes for CSVSDASYNEQFF. The chain combines TRBV20-1 with TRBJ2-1; tentatively, D is TRBD2 (5 bases). Per the germline V gene, CDR1 is DFQATT and CDR2 is SNEGSKA (reference sequence). This CDR3 is built from 13 residues.

Note on this clonotype: A read error likely explains this, since a far larger clone differs by one base. The chain joins TRBV11-2 to TRBJ2-1; 8 positions agree with TRBD2. The CDR3 runs 16 residues. The germline V gene encodes CDR1 SGHAT and CDR2 FQNNGV. The CDR3 coding sequence is TGTGCCAGCAGCTTAGAAATCCGGGAGGGGTTCAATGGGCAGTTCTTC. Translation: CASSLEIREGFNGQFF.

By proportion, this clonotype is large (0.1 to 1%). This chain joins TRBV7-3 and TRBJ2-1; 8 nucleotides agree with TRBD1. In germline, CDR1 is SGHTA, CDR2 FQGTGA. The CDR3 loop spans 16 amino acids. Germline trimming cut 5 bases from V and 6 bases from J; bases unmatched to any gene: 12. The CDR3 reads CASSVNQGGTGNEQFF. The CDR3 nucleotides read TGTGCCAGCAGCGTGAACCAAGGCGGGACAGGCAATGAGCAGTTCTTC.

In its sample, this clonotype was seen many times. The V call is TRBV12-3 or TRBV12-4, the J call TRBJ2-1; 11 bases match TRBD2. The CDR3 length is 14 residues. Trimming cost V 6 bases and J 7 bases; bases outside gene matches: 5. In nucleotides, the CDR3 is TGTGCCAGCAGCTTTAGCGGGAGGGGTAATGAGCAGTTCTTC. Translated, it gives CASSFSGRGNEQFF.